This T cell receptor (beta chain) derives from a study of beta chain features in type 1 diabetes. CDR1 and CDR2 from the germline V gene are SQVTM and ANQGSEA. The CDR3 consists of 17 residues. V lost 0 bases to trimming and J lost 5 bases; unmatched junction nucleotides: 12. Expressed TCRB transcripts were sequenced after all isolated RNA was converted to cDNA. The assay was immunoSEQ multiplex PCR, and TCRdb's table has in-frame clones only and misses some. The data show over 700,000 clones, 15% to 20% seen once. This clone showed up just a few times. Sample: naive CD4+ T cells from blood. The TCR was taken from a woman younger than 30 in good health. The gene calls are TRBV29-1 and TRBJ2-1; 8 positions match TRBD2. In DNA form, the CDR3 reads TGCAGCGTTGAAGAAGACCATGGGACTAGTCTCCACAATGAGCAGTTCTTC. This gives the protein CSVEEDHGTSLHNEQFF.